These 8 T cell receptor beta chains originate from one sample sequenced in a study of blood T cells in healthy people across ages. A second PCR of about 7 to 12 cycles used a sample-barcoded 5' primer and a J-beta primer mix. TCRdb reanalysed the 5' RACE reads using MiXCR and keeps one entry per CDR3 protein. This sample carries fewer than 750,000 distinct CDR3 sequences, 45% to 60% of them seen once, and the ten largest clones take less than 15%. The specimen sequenced was blood. These receptors all stem from a woman aged 80 or over in good health.

The CDR3 loop reads CTARDLGPTEKLFF. DNA for the CDR3: TGTACCGCCAGAGACCTCGGCCCGACTGAAAAACTGTTTTTT. The chain has TRBV7-9 and TRBJ1-4; D is uncertain. Per the germline V gene, CDR1 is SEHNR and CDR2 is FQNEAQ (reference sequence). The CDR3 contains 14 residues.

The V call is TRBV12-3 or TRBV12-4, the J call TRBJ2-3; D gene unclear. The V gene lost 5 bases and the J gene lost 5 bases, with 11 bases spanning the gap. The CDR3 is made up of 13 amino acids. This CDR3 reads CASSVVWEDTQYF. CDR3 DNA: TGTGCCAGCAGTGTAGTGTGGGAAGATACGCAGTATTTT.

V usage is TRBV6-5 and J usage is TRBJ2-1; D is perhaps TRBD2 (5 bases). The ends were cut back, 8 bases at V and 3 bases at J, with 20 bases in the middle. Germline values: CDR1 MNHEY, CDR2 SVGAGI. This CDR3 region has 16 residues. CDR3 DNA: TGTGCCAGCGCCGCGGCGCGGGTGAGCTGCTACAATGAGCAGTTCTTC. It encodes CASAAARVSCYNEQFF.

The rearrangement uses TRBV9 and TRBJ2-5; D unclear. The CDR3 loop spans 13 amino acids. CDR1 and CDR2 (germline): SGDLS, YYNGEE. The germline V and J ends were trimmed by 0 bases and 11 bases, with 14 bases remaining between them. The CDR3 nucleotides read TGTGCCAGCAGCGTAGGTCAGCACAATGAGCAGTACTTC. Its translation is CASSVGQHNEQYF.

The sample holds many counts of this clonotype. V gene TRBV7-9 combines with J gene TRBJ1-2; 9 bases map to TRBD1. The V segment lost 6 bases and the J segment 5 bases; nucleotides outside the gene matches: 13. Germline assignment: CDR1 SEHNR and CDR2 FQNEAQ (reference sequence). The CDR3 length is 16 residues. The CDR3 DNA is TGTGCCAGCAGTCTTACAAGAATGACAGGGGGTTATGGCTACACCTTC. It translates to CASSLTRMTGGYGYTF.

The CDR3 bases are TGTGCCAGCAGCCCTTCGACTACCGGGGAGCTGTTTTTT. Protein product: CASSPSTTGELFF. The chain uses TRBV7-3 and TRBJ2-2, with D hard to call. The CDR3 consists of 13 residues. V was cut by 5 bases and J by 5 bases, with 9 bases left in between. Germline V gives CDR1 SGHTA, CDR2 FQGTGA.

This chain joins TRBV2 and TRBJ2-4; D is unresolved. The J call may be in error: the DNA end matches TRBJ2-7 better. This CDR3 comprises 12 residues. Germline CDR1 reads SNHLY; CDR2 reads FYNNEI. CDR3 loop: CASIPSGYEQYF. CDR3 DNA: TGTGCCAGCATCCCCAGTGGGTACGAGCAGTACTTC.

This chain joins TRBV7-9 and TRBJ1-5, with 7 bases lining up with TRBD1. The V gene end was trimmed by 5 bases and the J gene end by 3 bases; junction bases not matched to a gene: 4. CDR1 is SEHNR and CDR2 is FQNEAQ in the germline V gene (reference sequence). The CDR3 sequence is 14 residues long. CDR3 protein: CASSRGTVNQPQHF. The DNA for the CDR3 is TGTGCCAGCAGCCGCGGGACAGTCAATCAGCCCCAGCATTTT.